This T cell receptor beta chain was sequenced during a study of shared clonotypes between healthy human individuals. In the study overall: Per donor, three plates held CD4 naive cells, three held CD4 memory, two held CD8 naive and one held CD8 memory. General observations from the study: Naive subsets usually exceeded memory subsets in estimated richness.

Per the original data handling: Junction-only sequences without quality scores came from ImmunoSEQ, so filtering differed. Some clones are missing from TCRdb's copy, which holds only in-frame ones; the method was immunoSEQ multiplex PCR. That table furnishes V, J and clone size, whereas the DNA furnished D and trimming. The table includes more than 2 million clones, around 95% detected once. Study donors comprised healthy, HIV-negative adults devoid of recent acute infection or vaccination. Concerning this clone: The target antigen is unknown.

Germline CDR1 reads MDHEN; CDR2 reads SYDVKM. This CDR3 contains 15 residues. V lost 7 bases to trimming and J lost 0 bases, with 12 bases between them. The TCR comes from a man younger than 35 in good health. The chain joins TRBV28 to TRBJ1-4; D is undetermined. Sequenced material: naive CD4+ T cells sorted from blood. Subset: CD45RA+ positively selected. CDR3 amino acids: CASTLPASTNEKLFF. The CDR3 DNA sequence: TGTGCCAGCACCCTCCCTGCTTCAACTAATGAAAAACTGTTTTTT. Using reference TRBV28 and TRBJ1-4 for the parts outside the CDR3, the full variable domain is DVKVTQSSRYLVKRTGEKVFLECVQDMDHENMFWYRQDPGLGLRLIYFSYDVKMKEKGDIPEGYSVSREKKERFSLILESASTNQTSMYLCASTLPASTNEKLFFGSGTQLSVL.